This T cell receptor (beta chain) derives from a study of CXCR3-negative and CXCR3-positive naive CD8 T cells. Carrying UMI labels, the TRB cDNA libraries were prepared through 5' RACE. TCRdb re-called the 5' RACE reads and catalogs CDR3 proteins one per entry, DNA excluded. The sample table sets out fewer than 80,000 distinct CDR3 sequences. Findings and limits, study-wide: CXCR3-expressing naive cells carried TRB CDR3s more hydrophobic than those of CXCR3-negative naive cells. Surface CD5 was comparable between naive subsets; TCR strength was inferred from TRB CDR3 properties. Both naive subsets, CXCR3-negative and CXCR3-positive, displayed similar TRBV-TRBJ usage, unlike memory cells. Fresh PBMCs went into most assays, and CXCR3 expression partly declined after cryopreservation.

The CDR3 runs 14 residues. Germline V gene lookup returns CDR1 MNHEY and CDR2 SMNVEV (reference sequence). As for this clonotype: Its antigen is not known.

This clonotype was sampled from a human donor in good health. Some clones in this sample may be carry-over from other donors' samples. This chain uses TRBV27 with TRBJ2-5. Sequenced input: naive CXCR3- CD8+ T cells from blood. Subset in this sample: CD45RO-CCR7+CD27+CD95- naive CD8+ T cells lacking CXCR3 (TNR3-). The CDR3 spells CASRDLVLPATQYF.